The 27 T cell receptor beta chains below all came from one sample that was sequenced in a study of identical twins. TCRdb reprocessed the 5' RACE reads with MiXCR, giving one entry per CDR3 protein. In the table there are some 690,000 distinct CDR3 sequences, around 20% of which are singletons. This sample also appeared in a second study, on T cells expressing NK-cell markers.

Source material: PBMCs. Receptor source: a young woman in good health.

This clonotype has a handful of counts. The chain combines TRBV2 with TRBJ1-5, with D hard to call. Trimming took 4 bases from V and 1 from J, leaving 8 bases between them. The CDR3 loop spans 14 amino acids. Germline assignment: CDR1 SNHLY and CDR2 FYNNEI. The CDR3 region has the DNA TGTGCCAGCAGTGTAGGGTTGAGCAATCAGCCCCAGCATTTT. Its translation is CASSVGLSNQPQHF.

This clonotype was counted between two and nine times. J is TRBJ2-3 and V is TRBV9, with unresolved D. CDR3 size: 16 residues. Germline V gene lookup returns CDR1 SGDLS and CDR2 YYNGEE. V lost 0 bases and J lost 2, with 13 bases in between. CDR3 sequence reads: CASSVDTRTNTDTQYF. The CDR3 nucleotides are TGTGCCAGCAGCGTAGATACGCGAACTAACACAGATACGCAGTATTTT.

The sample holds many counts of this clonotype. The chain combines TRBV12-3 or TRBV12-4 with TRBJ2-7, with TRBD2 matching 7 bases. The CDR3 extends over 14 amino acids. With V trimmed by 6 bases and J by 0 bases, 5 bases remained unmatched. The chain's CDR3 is CASSFRGSSYEQYF. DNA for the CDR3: TGTGCCAGCAGCTTCCGCGGGAGCTCCTACGAGCAGTACTTC.

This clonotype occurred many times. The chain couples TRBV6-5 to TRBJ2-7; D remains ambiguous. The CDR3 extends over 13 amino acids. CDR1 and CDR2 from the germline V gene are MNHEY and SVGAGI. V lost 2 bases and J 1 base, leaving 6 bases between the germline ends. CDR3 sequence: CASSYMVSYEQYF. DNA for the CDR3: TGTGCCAGCAGTTACATGGTATCCTACGAGCAGTACTTC.

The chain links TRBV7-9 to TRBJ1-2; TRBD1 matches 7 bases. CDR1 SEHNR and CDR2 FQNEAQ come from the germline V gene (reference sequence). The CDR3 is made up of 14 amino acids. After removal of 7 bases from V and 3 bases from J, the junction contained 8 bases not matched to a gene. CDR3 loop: CASIETGEDYGYTF. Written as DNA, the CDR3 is TGTGCCAGCATCGAAACAGGGGAGGACTATGGCTACACCTTC.

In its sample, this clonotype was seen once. Written as DNA, the CDR3 is TGCAGTGCCCAGACTAGCGGGGGTGACAATGAGCAGTTCTTC. This encodes CSAQTSGGDNEQFF. This chain joins TRBV20-1 and TRBJ2-1; 12 bases are a match to TRBD2. J was trimmed by 5 bases and V by 6 bases; bases with no gene match: 5. Germline V gene sequence: CDR1 DFQATT, CDR2 SNEGSKA (reference sequence). CDR3 size: 14 residues.

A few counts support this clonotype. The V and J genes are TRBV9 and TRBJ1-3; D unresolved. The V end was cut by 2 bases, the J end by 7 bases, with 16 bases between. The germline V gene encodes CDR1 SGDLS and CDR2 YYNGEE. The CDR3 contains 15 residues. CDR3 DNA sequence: TGTGCCAGCAGCGTCGAAGCGGACCCCGGCAACACCATATATTTT. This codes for CASSVEADPGNTIYF.

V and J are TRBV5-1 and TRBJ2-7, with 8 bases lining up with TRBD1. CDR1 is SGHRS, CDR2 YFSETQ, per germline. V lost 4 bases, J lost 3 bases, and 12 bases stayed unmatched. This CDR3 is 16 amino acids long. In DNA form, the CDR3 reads TGCGCCAGCAGCGTAAGTCCCGGGACAGGAGTCTACGAGCAGTACTTC. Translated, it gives CASSVSPGTGVYEQYF. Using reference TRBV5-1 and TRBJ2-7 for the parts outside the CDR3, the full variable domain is KAGVTQTPRYLIKTRGQQVTLSCSPISGHRSVSWYQQTPGQGLQFLFEYFSETQRNKGNFPGRFSGRQFSNSRSEMNVSTLELGDSALYLCASSVSPGTGVYEQYFGPGTRLTVT.

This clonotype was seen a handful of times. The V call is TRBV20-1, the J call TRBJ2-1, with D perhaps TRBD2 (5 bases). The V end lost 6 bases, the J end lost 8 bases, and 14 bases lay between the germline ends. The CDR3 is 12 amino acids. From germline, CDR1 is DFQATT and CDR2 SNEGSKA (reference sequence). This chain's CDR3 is CSARKLVDEQFF. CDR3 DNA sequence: TGCAGTGCGAGAAAACTAGTGGATGAGCAGTTCTTC.

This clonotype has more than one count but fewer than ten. The CDR3 coding sequence is TGCAGCGTTGATACAGGGGTGAACACTGAAGCTTTCTTT. This gives the protein CSVDTGVNTEAFF. This rearrangement joins TRBV29-1 to TRBJ1-1; 7 positions agree with TRBD1. The trim removed 3 bases at V and 0 bases at J, leaving 1 base unmatched. The CDR3 spans 13 residues. The germline CDR1 and CDR2 sequences are SQVTM and ANQGSEA.

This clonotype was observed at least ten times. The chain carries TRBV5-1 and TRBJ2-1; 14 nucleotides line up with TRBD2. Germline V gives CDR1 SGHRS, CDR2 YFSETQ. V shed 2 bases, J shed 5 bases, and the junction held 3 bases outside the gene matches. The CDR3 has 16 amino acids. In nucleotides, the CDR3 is TGCGCCAGCAGCTTAGGACTAGCGGGAGGAAACAATGAGCAGTTCTTC. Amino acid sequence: CASSLGLAGGNNEQFF.

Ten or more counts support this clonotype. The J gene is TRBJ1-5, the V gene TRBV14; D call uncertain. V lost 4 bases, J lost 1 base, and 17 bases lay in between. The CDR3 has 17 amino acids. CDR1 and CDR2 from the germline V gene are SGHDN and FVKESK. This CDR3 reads CASSLETGLESNQPQHF. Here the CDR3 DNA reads TGTGCCAGCAGCCTCGAGACGGGGTTGGAGAGCAATCAGCCCCAGCATTTT.

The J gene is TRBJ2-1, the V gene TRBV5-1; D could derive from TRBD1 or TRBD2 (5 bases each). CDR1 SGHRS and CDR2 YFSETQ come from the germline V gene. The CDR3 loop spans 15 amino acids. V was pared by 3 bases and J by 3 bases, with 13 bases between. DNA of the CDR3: TGCGCCAGCAGCTGGGGGACGTTCGGCTACAATGAGCAGTTCTTC. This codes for CASSWGTFGYNEQFF.

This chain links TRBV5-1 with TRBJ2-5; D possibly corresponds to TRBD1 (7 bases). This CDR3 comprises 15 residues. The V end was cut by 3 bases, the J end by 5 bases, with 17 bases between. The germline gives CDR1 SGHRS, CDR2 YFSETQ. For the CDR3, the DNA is TGCGCCAGCAGCTCGGCGGGGACAGCGGAGGAGACCCAGTACTTC. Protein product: CASSSAGTAEETQYF.

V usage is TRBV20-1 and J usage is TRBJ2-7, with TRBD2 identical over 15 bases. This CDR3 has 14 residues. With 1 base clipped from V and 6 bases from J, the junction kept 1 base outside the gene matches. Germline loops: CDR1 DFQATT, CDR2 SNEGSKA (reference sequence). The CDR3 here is CSARGGLAGGEQYF. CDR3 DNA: TGCAGTGCTAGAGGGGGACTAGCGGGGGGCGAGCAGTACTTC.

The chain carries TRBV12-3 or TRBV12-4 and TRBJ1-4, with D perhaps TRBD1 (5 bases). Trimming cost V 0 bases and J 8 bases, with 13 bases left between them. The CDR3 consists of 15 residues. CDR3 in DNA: TGTGCCAGCAGTTTAGCCACGCAGGGCTGGGAAAAACTGTTTTTT. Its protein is CASSLATQGWEKLFF.

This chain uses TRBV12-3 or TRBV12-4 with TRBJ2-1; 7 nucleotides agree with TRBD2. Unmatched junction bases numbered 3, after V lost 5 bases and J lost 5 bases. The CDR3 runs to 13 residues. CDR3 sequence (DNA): TGTGCCAGCAGTACCGGGGGGAACAATGAGCAGTTCTTC. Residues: CASSTGGNNEQFF.

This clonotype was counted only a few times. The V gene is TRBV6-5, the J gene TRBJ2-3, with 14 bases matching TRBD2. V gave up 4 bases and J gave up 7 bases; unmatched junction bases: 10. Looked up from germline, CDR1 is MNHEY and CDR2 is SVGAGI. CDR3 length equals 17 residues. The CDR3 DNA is TGTGCCAGCAGTTCGCCGGGACTAGCGGGAGCGGTGAATACGCAGTATTTT. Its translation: CASSSPGLAGAVNTQYF.

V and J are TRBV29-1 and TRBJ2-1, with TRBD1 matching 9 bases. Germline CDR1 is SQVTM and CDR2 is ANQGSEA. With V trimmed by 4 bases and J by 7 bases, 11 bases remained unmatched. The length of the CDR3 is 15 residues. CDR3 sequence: CSVALPYRGQNEQFF. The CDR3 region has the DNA TGCAGCGTTGCCCTCCCTTACAGGGGGCAGAATGAGCAGTTCTTC.

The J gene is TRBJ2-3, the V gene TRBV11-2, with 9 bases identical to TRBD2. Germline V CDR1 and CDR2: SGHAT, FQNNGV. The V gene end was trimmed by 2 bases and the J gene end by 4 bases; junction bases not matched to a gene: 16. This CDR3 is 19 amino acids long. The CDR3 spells CASSLFSGSSLRGADTQYF. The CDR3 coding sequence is TGTGCCAGCAGCTTATTTAGCGGGAGTTCTTTACGGGGTGCAGATACGCAGTATTTT.

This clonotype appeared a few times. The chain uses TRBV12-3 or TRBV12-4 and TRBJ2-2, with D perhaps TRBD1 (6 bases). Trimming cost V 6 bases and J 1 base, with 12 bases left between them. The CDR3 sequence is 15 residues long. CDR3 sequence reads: CASRAGTLNTGELFF. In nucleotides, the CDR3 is TGTGCCAGCAGGGCCGGGACACTGAACACCGGGGAGCTGTTTTTT.

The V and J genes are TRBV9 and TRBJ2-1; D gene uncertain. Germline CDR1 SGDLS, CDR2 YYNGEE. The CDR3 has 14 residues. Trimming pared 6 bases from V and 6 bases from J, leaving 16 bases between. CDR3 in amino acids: CASTSGPFPNEQFF. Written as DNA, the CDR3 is TGTGCCAGCACCTCTGGTCCTTTCCCCAATGAGCAGTTCTTC.

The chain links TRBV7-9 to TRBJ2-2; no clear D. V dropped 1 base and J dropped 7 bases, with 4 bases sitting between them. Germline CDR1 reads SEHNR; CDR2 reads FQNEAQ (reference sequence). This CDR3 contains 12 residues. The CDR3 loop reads CASSLVGGELFF. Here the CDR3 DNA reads TGTGCCAGCAGCTTAGTAGGCGGGGAGCTGTTTTTT.

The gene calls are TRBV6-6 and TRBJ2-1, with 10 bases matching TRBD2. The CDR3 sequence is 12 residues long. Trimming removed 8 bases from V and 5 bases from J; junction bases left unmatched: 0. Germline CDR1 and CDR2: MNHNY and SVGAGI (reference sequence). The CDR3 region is CASGLADNEQFF. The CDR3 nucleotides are TGTGCCAGCGGACTAGCGGACAATGAGCAGTTCTTC.

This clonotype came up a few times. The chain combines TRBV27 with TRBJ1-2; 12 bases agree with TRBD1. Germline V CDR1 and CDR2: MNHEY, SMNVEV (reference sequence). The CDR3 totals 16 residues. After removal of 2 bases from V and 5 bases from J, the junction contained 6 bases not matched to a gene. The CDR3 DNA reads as TGTGCCAGCAGTTTAAAGGGACAGGGGGCTCGATATGGCTACACCTTC. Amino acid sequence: CASSLKGQGARYGYTF.

In DNA, the CDR3 is TGTGCCAGCAGCCACGACACTAGCGGGAGGGCCTTCGGGGAGCTGTTTTTT. Translating it yields CASSHDTSGRAFGELFF. J is TRBJ2-2 and V is TRBV4-2; TRBD2 matches 13 bases. CDR3 size: 17 residues. Germline CDR1 reads LGHNA; CDR2 reads YNFKEQ. V lost 3 bases and J lost 7; bases outside the gene matches: 8.

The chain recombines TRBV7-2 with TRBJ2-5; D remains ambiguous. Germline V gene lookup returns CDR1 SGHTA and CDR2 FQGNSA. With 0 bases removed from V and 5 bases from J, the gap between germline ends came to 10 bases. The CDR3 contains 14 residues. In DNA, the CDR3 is TGTGCCAGCAGCTTAGCGCCGAGCTGGGAGACCCAGTACTTC. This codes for CASSLAPSWETQYF.